The 22 T cell receptor beta chains given below trace back to one sample, sequenced in a study of CD4 T cells in relation to SARS-CoV-2 and coronaviruses. Here immunoSEQ multiplex PCR was the method, and the copy in TCRdb shows in-frame clones only, minus some. The table has about 21,000 clones, roughly 79% seen once. These TCRs' antigens remain unknown. The unexposed donors gave CD4+ T cells in about 2010-2019, prior to COVID-19. After about ten days of culture, CD4+ T cells were isolated. Sequencing input: CD4+ T cells from PBMCs, cultured in vitro. The origin of the receptors is a human donor in good health.

The rearrangement joins TRBV27 to TRBJ1-6; 7 bases line up with TRBD1. With V trimmed by 6 bases and J by 10 bases, 9 bases remained unmatched. The germline V gene has CDR1 MNHEY and CDR2 SMNVEV (reference sequence). This CDR3 comprises 14 residues. DNA of the CDR3: TGTGCCAGCAGCCCGACAGGGCGATGGTCACCCCTCCACTTT. It specifies CASSPTGRWSPLHF.

The chain recombines TRBV30 with TRBJ2-3, with TRBD2 identical over 7 bases. This CDR3 has 13 amino acids. Germline loops: CDR1 GTSNPN, CDR2 SVGIG (reference sequence). V dropped 3 bases and J dropped 5; count of bases not matched to a gene: 5. Here the CDR3 reads CAWRAGAGDTQYF. CDR3 DNA sequence: TGTGCCTGGAGGGCGGGAGCTGGAGATACGCAGTATTTT.

This chain's CDR3 is CASDSGAGGYTEAFF. The CDR3, as DNA: TGTGCCAGTGACTCGGGGGCAGGGGGCTACACTGAAGCTTTCTTT. The V and J genes are TRBV19 and TRBJ1-1; 8 bases are shared with TRBD1. With V trimmed by 8 bases and J by 3 bases, 11 bases remained unmatched. From germline, CDR1 is LNHDA and CDR2 SQIVND (reference sequence). The CDR3 has 15 residues.

This clone has just a few counts. This rearrangement joins TRBV30 to TRBJ2-6; 11 nucleotides line up with TRBD2. The junction had 2 bases not matched to a gene; V was cut back by 7 bases and J by 0 bases. Germline CDR1 is GTSNPN and CDR2 is SVGIG (reference sequence). The CDR3 is 15 residues long. The CDR3 reads CASGTSGSGANVLTF. The DNA for the CDR3 is TGTGCCTCCGGGACTAGCGGCTCTGGGGCCAACGTCCTGACTTTC. Full variable domain (missing parts from reference TRBV30 and TRBJ2-6): SQTIHQWPATLVQPVGSPLSLECTVEGTSNPNLYWYRQAAGRGLQLLFYSVGIGQISSEVPQNLSASRPQDRQFILSSKKLLLSDSGFYLCASGTSGSGANVLTFGAGSRLTVL.

This clone has more than one count but fewer than ten. The chain is built from TRBV7-9 and TRBJ2-1, with D maybe TRBD2 (6 bases). The CDR3 runs 15 residues. CDR1 is SEHNR and CDR2 is FQNEAQ in the germline V gene (reference sequence). V was clipped by 1 base and J by 2 bases, with 9 bases between them. The CDR3 DNA is TGTGCCAGCAGCTTAGAGCGGGCCGCCTACAATGAGCAGTTCTTC. Amino acid sequence: CASSLERAAYNEQFF.

This clone has only a few counts. The rearrangement links TRBV28 to TRBJ1-6, with D hard to call. The V end lost 7 bases, the J end lost 4 bases, and 11 bases lay between the germline ends. Germline-derived CDR1 and CDR2 are MDHEN and SYDVKM. The CDR3 has 14 residues. The CDR3 is CASNKIVYNSPLHF. Written as DNA, the CDR3 is TGTGCCAGCAACAAGATTGTGTATAATTCACCCCTCCACTTT.

This chain connects TRBV27 to TRBJ2-1, with TRBD2 matching over 14 bases. This CDR3 spans 18 amino acids. Germline V CDR1 and CDR2: MNHEY, SMNVEV (reference sequence). V lost 5 bases and J lost 1; bases outside the gene matches: 7. CDR3: CASSGLAGGIFSYNEQFF. In DNA, the CDR3 is TGTGCCAGCAGTGGACTAGCGGGAGGAATTTTTTCCTACAATGAGCAGTTCTTC.

CDR3 DNA sequence: TGTGCCAGCAGACAAACAAGCCCGCCCCAAGAGACCCAGTACTTC. Translated: CASRQTSPPQETQYF. The V gene is TRBV28, the J gene TRBJ2-5; no clear D. Germline V gene lookup returns CDR1 MDHEN and CDR2 SYDVKM. The germline V and J ends were trimmed by 6 bases and 1 base, with 15 bases remaining between them. The CDR3 spans 15 residues.

This clone was observed a few times. The rearrangement links TRBV7-8 to TRBJ1-1; perhaps TRBD1 as D (6 bases). V was trimmed by 5 bases and J by 8 bases, leaving 12 bases between them. Germline V CDR1 and CDR2: SGHVS, FQNEAQ. The CDR3 covers 12 residues. For the CDR3, the DNA is TGTGCCAGCAGCCGAATCGGGACAGAAGCTTTCTTT. It is translated as CASSRIGTEAFF.

The genes are TRBV5-6 and TRBJ1-5; D may be TRBD1 (5 bases). From germline, CDR1 is SGHDT and CDR2 YYEEEE. This CDR3 has 13 residues. Trimming shortened V by 4 bases and J by 7 bases, and 12 bases separated the two germline ends. CDR3 coding DNA: TGTGCCAGCAGCCACCAGGGAGGACAGCCCCAGCATTTT. Encoded protein: CASSHQGGQPQHF.

The rearrangement uses TRBV14 and TRBJ2-2; the match to TRBD2 covers 7 bases. Germline V gene lookup returns CDR1 SGHDN and CDR2 FVKESK. The junction had 3 bases not matched to a gene; V was cut back by 2 bases and J by 0 bases. The CDR3 has 16 amino acids. The CDR3, as DNA: TGTGCCAGCAGCCAATGGGGGGGAACGAACACCGGGGAGCTGTTTTTT. Its translation: CASSQWGGTNTGELFF.

This chain uses TRBV11-2 with TRBJ2-3; 12 nucleotides line up with TRBD2. CDR3 length: 18 residues. J was trimmed by 10 bases and V by 5 bases; bases with no gene match: 19. Germline-derived CDR1 and CDR2 are SGHAT and FQNNGV. This CDR3 reads CASSANSRTSGNRKAQYF. The CDR3 DNA reads TGTGCCAGCAGCGCTAACTCCAGGACTAGCGGGAACCGGAAGGCGCAGTATTTT.

The rearrangement uses TRBV24-1 and TRBJ2-5, with 12 bases lining up with TRBD2. Germline loops: CDR1 KGHDR, CDR2 SFDVKD. The CDR3 extends over 16 amino acids. V shed 4 bases, J shed 5 bases, and the junction held 7 bases outside the gene matches. The CDR3, as DNA: TGTGCCACCAGTGACCCGACTAGCGGGAGATGGGAGACCCAGTACTTC. The encoded protein is CATSDPTSGRWETQYF.

CDR3 bases: TGTGCCAGCAGTTACAGACAGGGAGGAGAAAAACTGTTTTTT. The encoded protein is CASSYRQGGEKLFF. V gene TRBV6-2 or TRBV6-3 combines with J gene TRBJ1-4; 7 nucleotides line up with TRBD1. With V trimmed by 2 bases and J by 8 bases, 5 bases remained unmatched. From germline, CDR1 is MNHEY and CDR2 SVGEGT. The CDR3 has 14 residues.

The V and J genes are TRBV11-3 and TRBJ2-1, with TRBD2 matching 8 bases. Per the germline V gene, CDR1 is SGHNT and CDR2 is YENEEA. The CDR3 runs 17 residues. V shed 3 bases, J shed 1 base, and the junction held 8 bases outside the gene matches. As DNA, the CDR3 is TGTGCCAGCAGCTTCGGAATCACTAGCGGATCCTACAATGAGCAGTTCTTC. This gives the protein CASSFGITSGSYNEQFF.

The V call is TRBV30, the J call TRBJ1-3, with no clear D. The V end lost 3 bases, the J end lost 4 bases, and 10 bases lay between the germline ends. Germline lookup yields CDR1 GTSNPN and CDR2 SVGIG (reference sequence). There are 13 residues in the CDR3. In nucleotides, the CDR3 is TGTGCCTGGAGGCAGGCTTCAGGAAACACCATATATTTT. Protein product: CAWRQASGNTIYF.

The chain employs TRBV6-5 and TRBJ1-1, with D hard to call. Germline V gives CDR1 MNHEY, CDR2 SVGAGI. Between the trimmed V and J ends, which lost 11 bases and 0 bases, there was a span of 13 bases. The CDR3 is 13 residues long. For the CDR3, the DNA is TGTGCCGCTCAATTCGGGGTGAACACTGAAGCTTTCTTT. Translated, it gives CAAQFGVNTEAFF.

The chain is built from TRBV2 and TRBJ1-5; tentatively, D is TRBD1 (6 bases). Germline V gives CDR1 SNHLY, CDR2 FYNNEI. The length of the CDR3 is 17 residues. Trimming shortened V by 3 bases and J by 3 bases, and 18 bases separated the two germline ends. CDR3 coding DNA: TGTGCCAGCAGTGATCTTGGGGGCAGGGGTGACAATCAGCCCCAGCATTTT. Residues: CASSDLGGRGDNQPQHF.

This clone was seen a few times. The chain links TRBV4-1 to TRBJ1-3; D ambiguous. The CDR3 extends over 17 amino acids. Between the trimmed V and J ends, which lost 2 bases and 2 bases, there was a span of 16 bases. Germline V lookup: CDR1 MGHRA, CDR2 YSYEKL. CDR3 coding DNA: TGCGCCAGCAGCCAAAAGGCTAACGGAAATCCTGGAAACACCATATATTTT. Protein product: CASSQKANGNPGNTIYF.

The rearrangement uses TRBV3-1 (or the pseudogene TRBV3-2) and TRBJ2-3; 10 bases map to TRBD2. Germline V gives CDR1 LGHDT, CDR2 YNNKEL (reference sequence). The CDR3 contains 16 residues. Trimming cost V 4 bases and J 5 bases; bases outside gene matches: 9. CDR3 nucleotides: TGTGCCAGCAGCCCTATGCTAGCGGGAGTAGGAGATACGCAGTATTTT. It translates to CASSPMLAGVGDTQYF.

This chain uses TRBV2 with TRBJ1-1; the match to TRBD1 covers 7 bases. Germline V CDR1 and CDR2: SNHLY, FYNNEI. There are 17 residues in the CDR3. The V gene end was trimmed by 3 bases and the J gene end by 4 bases; junction bases not matched to a gene: 14. CDR3 protein: CASSEVGTGAPGTEAFF. CDR3 DNA sequence: TGTGCCAGCAGTGAGGTGGGAACAGGGGCCCCAGGCACTGAAGCTTTCTTT.

CDR3 protein: CSAYRSSAQYF. CDR3 nucleotides: TGCAGTGCTTACAGGTCGTCAGCCCAGTACTTC. The V call is TRBV20-1, the J call TRBJ2-5, with D possibly TRBD1 on 5 matching bases. The V gene's germline CDR1 is DFQATT and CDR2 SNEGSKA (reference sequence). The CDR3 contains 11 residues. V lost 5 bases, J lost 9 bases, and 13 bases lay in between.